This entry features one T cell receptor (beta chain) sequence. Its antigen remains unknown. These data come from a study of glioma-infiltrating T cells after dendritic cell vaccination. Input was approximately 2 ug genomic DNA, or all available if less. TCRdb's copy holds only in-frame clones and misses some; the assay was immunoSEQ multiplex PCR. This table has about 92,000 clones, around 84% appearing once. Findings and limits, study-wide: The cohort had few patients with full blood and tumor sets. Higher pretreatment TIL content predicted longer progression-free time and survival.

The germline V gene has CDR1 SNHLY and CDR2 FYNNEI. Trimming took 4 bases from V and 5 from J, leaving 5 bases between them. The CDR3 has 11 residues. The sequence derives from a human donor with glioblastoma. The specimen comprised blood, sampled before dendritic cell vaccination. The chain joins TRBV2 to TRBJ2-5; D is undetermined. This chain's CDR3 is CASSVLETQYF. CDR3 DNA sequence: TGTGCCAGCAGTGTCTTGGAGACCCAGTACTTC.